What follows are 15 T cell receptor delta chains derived from one specimen sequenced in a study of γδ T cells in repeated Plasmodium falciparum infection. Flow sorting of PBMC yielded separate Vgamma9/Vdelta2+ and Vdelta2-negative gammadelta T cell populations for bulk repertoire analysis. TCRdb reprocessed the multiplex PCR reads through CATT. The sample includes under 60,000 delta-chain clones, roughly 1.6% of them seen just once. What was sequenced was gamma-delta T cells from blood. These receptors were obtained from a pool of human donors (malaria-infected and uninfected, not separated).

As regards this clone: This likely stems from a read error, as it lies one base from a far larger clone. Different DNA sequences within this sample yield the same CDR3. This chain uses TRDV1 with TRDJ1; tentative D call: TRDD2 (7 bases). The CDR3 runs 21 residues. CDR1 is TSWWSYY and CDR2 is QGS in the germline V gene. The CDR3 DNA is TGTGCCCTTGGGGAAGCCGATACACAACCCTTCCTTTGGGGGGACACCGATAAACTCATCTTT. As protein: CALGEADTQPFLWGDTDKLIF.

To note about this clone: A read error likely explains why the TCRdb protein, taken from a much larger clone, differs from this DNA's translation at residue 5; the protein shown is translated from the DNA. V is TRDV1 and J is TRDJ1; TRDD3 matches at 9 bases. TCRdb records no J gene; here it was assigned by comparing the DNA to germline. This CDR3 is built from 21 residues. The V gene's germline CDR1 is TSWWSYY and CDR2 QGS. After removal of 4 bases from V and 0 bases from J, the junction contained 21 bases not matched to a gene. The CDR3 coding sequence is TGTGCTCTTGGGGGACTCGTAGTTTCGGGGGATACCTGCTGGGACACCGATAAACTCATCTTT. Translated, it gives CALGGLVVSGDTCWDTDKLIF.

The sample holds one count of this clone. The chain links TRDV1 to TRDJ1; TRDD2 or TRDD3 may be the D gene (5 bases each). TCRdb is silent on the J gene; assignment here came from matching the DNA to germline. This CDR3 is built from 16 residues. V dropped 3 bases and J dropped 8 bases, with 22 bases sitting between them. Germline CDR1 is TSWWSYY and CDR2 is QGS. For the CDR3, the DNA is TGTGCTCTTGGGGACCCGATTCCTGAGTACGGGGGGAAACTCATCTTT. It is translated as CALGDPIPEYGGKLIF.

Notes on this clone: The likely explanation is a read error, given a far larger clone one base away. The same CDR3 also results from other DNA sequences found in this sample. This chain connects TRDV3 to TRDJ1; TRDD3 matches at 11 bases. CDR1 is TVYSNPD, CDR2 GDNSRS, per germline (reference sequence). This CDR3 is built from 16 residues. The ends lost 1 base at V and 1 base at J; junction bases unmatched: 8. This CDR3 reads CAFTFPWGIPTDKLIF. CDR3 sequence (DNA): TGTGCCTTTACCTTCCCCTGGGGGATACCCACCGATAAACTCATCTTT. The full variable domain, its missing parts supplied by reference TRDV3 and TRDJ1, is CDKVTQSSPDQTVASGSEVVLLCTYDTVYSNPDLFWYRIRPDYSFQFVFYGDNSRSEGADFTQGRFSVKHILTQKAFHLVISPVRTEDSATYYCAFTFPWGIPTDKLIFGKGTRVTVEP.

This clone was recorded at least ten times. The gene calls are TRDV1 and TRDJ1; TRDD3 agrees at 7 bases. CDR1 TSWWSYY and CDR2 QGS come from the germline V gene. The CDR3 covers 23 residues. V gave up 3 bases and J gave up 0 bases; unmatched junction bases: 28. The CDR3 nucleotides read TGTGCTCTTGGGGACCGACTACTCTTCCCACCCCCGAGGGGGATCCCTTACACCGATAAACTCATCTTT. Its translation: CALGDRLLFPPPRGIPYTDKLIF.

About this clone: The protein given by TCRdb reflects a much larger clone and differs at residue 5 from this DNA's translation, likely from a read error; the protein shown is the DNA's translation. The gene calls are TRDV1 and TRDJ1, with 7 bases aligning to TRDD3. TCRdb records no J gene; here it was assigned by comparing the DNA to germline. Trimming at V came to 3 bases and at J to 5 bases, leaving 15 bases not matched to a gene. The CDR3 spans 17 residues. The germline gives CDR1 TSWWSYY, CDR2 QGS. CDR3 sequence: CALGDPPYGGIPDKLIF. Here the CDR3 DNA reads TGTGCTCTTGGGGATCCGCCCTACGGGGGGATCCCAGATAAACTCATCTTT.

This clone showed up just a few times. The amino acid sequence in TCRdb belongs to a much larger clone and departs from this DNA's translation at residue 6, likely a sequencing read error; the sequence shown is translated from the DNA. V is TRDV1 and J is TRDJ1; D perhaps matches TRDD2 (6 bases). TCRdb offers no J gene call, so here the DNA was matched to germline to obtain one. The CDR3 loop spans 16 amino acids. CDR1 and CDR2 from the germline V gene are TSWWSYY and QGS. V shed 3 bases and J shed 10 bases, with 24 bases lying between them. For the CDR3, the DNA is TGTGCTCTTGGGGATGCTCCTTCCGCCGGGGAACTCTCACTCATCTTT. This gives the protein CALGDAPSAGELSLIF.

This clone has a handful of counts. TCRdb pairs this DNA with a much larger clone's protein that differs at residue 9, likely a read error; the protein shown was translated from the DNA. The V gene is TRDV3, the J gene TRDJ1, with 8 bases matching TRDD3. This CDR3 region has 16 residues. In germline, CDR1 is TVYSNPD, CDR2 GDNSRS (reference sequence). Trimming at V came to 1 base and at J to 1 base, leaving 11 bases not matched to a gene. The CDR3 loop is CAFTFPWGMPTDKLIF. The CDR3 nucleotides are TGTGCCTTTACCTTCCCTTGGGGGATGCCCACCGATAAACTCATCTTT.

Concerning this clone itself: A far larger clone is a single base away, which makes a read error likely. The sample has other DNA sequences that encode this CDR3 too. The rearrangement links TRDV1 to TRDJ1; a possible D gene is TRDD3 (6 bases). V lost 3 bases, J lost 8 bases, and 31 bases lay in between. CDR1 is TSWWSYY and CDR2 is QGS in the germline V gene. CDR3 length: 19 amino acids. CDR3 protein: CALGELPRLGLLNYLKLIF. Written as DNA, the CDR3 is TGTGCTCTTGGGGAGCTGCCGAGGCTGGGGTTACTAAACTACCTGAAACTCATCTTT.

This clone came up many times. TCRdb lists the protein of a much larger clone for this DNA, which differs at residue 17, so this is likely a read error; the protein given here is translated from the DNA itself. The rearrangement uses TRDV1 and TRDJ2, with D unclear. The CDR3 totals 19 residues. Germline V lookup: CDR1 TSWWSYY, CDR2 QGS. The chain's CDR3 is CALGGLRASTLTLTAQPFF. The CDR3 region has the DNA TGTGCTCTTGGGGGGCTACGAGCCAGCACCCTAACCCTGACAGCACAACCCTTCTTT.

In its sample, this clone is medium-sized (0.01 to 0.1%). Within the sample, other DNA sequences also encode this same CDR3. The gene calls are TRDV1 and TRDJ1; D is undetermined. CDR3 size: 14 residues. The ends were cut back, 5 bases at V and 0 bases at J, with 10 bases in the middle. Germline V lookup: CDR1 TSWWSYY, CDR2 QGS. The DNA for the CDR3 is TGTGCTCTTGGGATTCCCAAGTACACCGATAAACTCATCTTT. Its protein product is CALGIPKYTDKLIF.

This clone was seen repeatedly, ten times or more. A much more abundant neighbour one base away suggests this may be a read error. The identical CDR3 is also encoded by other nucleotide sequences in the sample. The V and J genes are TRDV1 and TRDJ3; possibly TRDD3 for D (5 bases). The CDR3 totals 19 residues. Germline CDR1 is TSWWSYY and CDR2 is QGS. The CDR3 sequence: CALGESLLRFSWDTRQMFF. The CDR3 DNA reads as TGTGCTCTTGGGGAGTCTCTATTGAGATTCTCCTGGGACACCAGACAGATGTTTTTC.

This clone was counted at least ten times. A clone one base away is much larger, so this may be a read error. Other nucleotide sequences from this sample produce the same CDR3. CDR3 loop: CALGEFRSDKLIF. The CDR3 DNA reads as TGTGCTCTTGGGGAATTTCGCAGCGATAAACTCATATTT. The rearrangement uses TRDV1 and TRDJ1; no firm D call. CDR3 size: 13 residues. Germline V gene sequence: CDR1 TSWWSYY, CDR2 QGS.

Of note for this clone: A read error likely explains this, since a far larger clone differs by one base. The sample contains more than one DNA sequence encoding this CDR3. This chain links TRDV2 with TRDJ1, with 10 bases identical to TRDD3. Here the J gene was assigned by germline matching of the DNA, as TCRdb has none. The CDR3 loop spans 17 amino acids. The germline CDR1 and CDR2 sequences are GEAIGNYY and EKD. V gave up 2 bases and J gave up 1 base; unmatched junction bases: 9. CDR3 residues: CACDILGDTSSTDKLIF. CDR3 nucleotides: TGTGCCTGTGACATCTTGGGGGATACATCTTCCACCGATAAACTCATCTTT.

The table lists this clone with many counts. The chain uses TRDV2 and TRDJ3; TRDD3 matches 10 bases. The J gene, missing from TCRdb, was assigned here through DNA to germline matching. This CDR3 contains 22 residues. V dropped 0 bases and J dropped 0; count of bases not matched to a gene: 13. Per germline, CDR1 GEAIGNYY and CDR2 EKD. The CDR3 DNA reads as TGTGCCTGTGACACCGTAGTTGGGGGATACACTCAAAGCTCCTGGGACACCCGACAGATGTTTTTC. Residues: CACDTVVGGYTQSSWDTRQMFF.